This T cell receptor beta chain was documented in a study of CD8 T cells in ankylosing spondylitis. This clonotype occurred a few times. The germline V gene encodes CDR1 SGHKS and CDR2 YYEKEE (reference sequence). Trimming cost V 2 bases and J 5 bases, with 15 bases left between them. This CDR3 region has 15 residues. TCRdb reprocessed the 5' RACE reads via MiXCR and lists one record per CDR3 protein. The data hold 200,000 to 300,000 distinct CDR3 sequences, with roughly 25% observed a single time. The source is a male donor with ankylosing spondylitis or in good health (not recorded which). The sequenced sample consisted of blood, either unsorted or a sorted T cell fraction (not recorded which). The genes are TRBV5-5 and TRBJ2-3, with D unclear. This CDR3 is CASSLGRILGDTQYF. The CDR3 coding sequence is TGTGCCAGCAGCTTAGGCAGGATCCTTGGAGATACGCAGTATTTT.